A selection of T cell receptor beta chains follows, all from one sample in a study of early T cells in non-severe SARS-CoV-2 infection. TCRdb independently ran MiXCR on the 5' RACE reads; one entry per CDR3 protein. Of 65,000 to 85,000 distinct CDR3 sequences in the sample, around a tenth are singletons; the top ten hold 3.5% to 4%. Sequencing used whole blood. The receptors were gathered from an adult who was a healthcare worker with PCR-confirmed SARS-CoV-2 infection or an uninfected control (not recorded which). Each CDR3 is given with its conserved first and last residue. D genes are given only for firm matches. Part of the rows lack a size; the others show once, few, many or a class for expanded clones.

>TRBD1|TRBJ2-5|many|TRBV9
CASSGTGTIETQYF
TGTGCCAGCAGCGGGACAGGGACCATAGAGACCCAGTACTTC
>TRBD2|TRBJ2-3|many|TRBV7-2
CASSSGQAGETDTQYF
TGTGCCAGCAGCTCAGGACAAGCGGGGGAAACAGATACGCAGTATTTT
>NA|TRBJ1-1|few|TRBV7-2
CASSLQVYTEAFF
TGTGCCAGCAGCTTACAGGTTTACACTGAAGCTTTCTTT
>NA|TRBJ1-5|few|TRBV2
CASSISQPQHF
TGTGCCAGCAGTATTTCTCAGCCCCAGCATTTT
>NA|TRBJ2-3|many|TRBV12-3/TRBV12-4
CASTLRRSAHTQYF
TGTGCCAGCACCCTTCGTCGGTCCGCGCATACGCAGTATTTT
>NA|TRBJ2-3|many|TRBV9
CASSGDTDTQYF
TGTGCCAGCAGCGGAGACACAGATACGCAGTATTTT
>TRBD2|TRBJ2-3|NA|TRBV11-3
CASSPGGQTDTQYF
TGTGCCAGCAGCCCGGGGGGGCAAACAGATACGCAGTATTTT
>NA|TRBJ1-1|few|TRBV3-1
CASTQGYTEAFF
TGTGCCAGCACCCAGGGGTACACTGAAGCTTTCTTT
>NA|TRBJ2-2|NA|TRBV20-1
CSASFGGMGTGELFF
TGCAGTGCTAGTTTCGGCGGAATGGGCACCGGGGAGCTGTTTTTT
>NA|TRBJ2-5|few|TRBV20-1
CSARDLVGAHQETQYF
TGCAGTGCTAGAGATCTCGTGGGAGCCCACCAAGAGACCCAGTACTTC
>TRBD2|TRBJ2-7|NA|TRBV7-6
CASSPSRLAMTYEQYF
TGTGCCAGCAGCCCGAGCCGACTAGCGATGACCTACGAGCAGTACTTC
>NA|TRBJ1-6|many|TRBV2
CASRPGSGGASPLHF
TGTGCCAGCAGGCCAGGGTCGGGGGGAGCTTCACCCCTCCACTTT
>TRBD2|TRBJ2-5|many|TRBV11-3
CASSLVLAYQETQYF
TGTGCCAGCAGCTTAGTACTAGCGTACCAAGAGACCCAGTACTTC
>NA|TRBJ2-1|NA|TRBV2
CASSEGASEQFF
TGTGCCAGCAGTGAGGGGGCTAGTGAGCAGTTCTTC
>TRBD1|TRBJ1-4|NA|TRBV2
CASSDWNRGTGKLFF
TGTGCCAGCAGTGATTGGAACAGGGGCACAGGAAAACTGTTTTTT
>NA|TRBJ2-5|NA|TRBV7-9
CASSSFQTFQETQYF
TGTGCCAGCAGCTCGTTTCAGACCTTCCAAGAGACCCAGTACTTC
>NA|TRBJ2-1|few|TRBV30
CAWSDYSGRGSYNEQFF
TGTGCCTGGAGTGATTATTCGGGCAGAGGGTCTTACAATGAGCAGTTCTTC
>NA|TRBJ2-2|few|TRBV18
CASSPPRQLNTGELFF
TGTGCCAGCTCACCACCAAGGCAGTTAAACACCGGGGAGCTGTTTTTT